The source of this T cell receptor (beta chain) is a study of blood T cell repertoires in COVID-19. Across the whole study: COVID-19 samples from acute and convalescent phases originated in the United States, Italy and Spain. Sources were T cells, B-cell-depleted T cells, or PBMCs; the material itself was cDNA or gDNA.

Per the germline V gene, CDR1 is ENHRY and CDR2 is SYGVKD. The CDR3 is 14 residues long. Losses at the gene ends were 4 bases for V and 0 bases for J; bases not matched to a gene: 3. The authors' processing: From reference gene primer amplification, estimates of nucleated cell counts were derived. Only in-frame clones appear in the TCRdb table, and some are missing; sequencing was by immunoSEQ multiplex PCR. Clone size and V and J calls were adopted from that table, with D and trimming inferred from the DNA. Of fewer than 200,000 clones listed, 87% are singletons. The sequencing input was peripheral blood. The gene calls are TRBV10-3 and TRBJ2-7; TRBD1 matches at 7 bases. This receptor was taken from a woman aged 45-65 years with acute or convalescent COVID-19. CDR3 nucleotide sequence: TGTGCCATCAGTGGGACAGGCCTCTCCTACGAGCAGTACTTC. It encodes CAISGTGLSYEQYF.